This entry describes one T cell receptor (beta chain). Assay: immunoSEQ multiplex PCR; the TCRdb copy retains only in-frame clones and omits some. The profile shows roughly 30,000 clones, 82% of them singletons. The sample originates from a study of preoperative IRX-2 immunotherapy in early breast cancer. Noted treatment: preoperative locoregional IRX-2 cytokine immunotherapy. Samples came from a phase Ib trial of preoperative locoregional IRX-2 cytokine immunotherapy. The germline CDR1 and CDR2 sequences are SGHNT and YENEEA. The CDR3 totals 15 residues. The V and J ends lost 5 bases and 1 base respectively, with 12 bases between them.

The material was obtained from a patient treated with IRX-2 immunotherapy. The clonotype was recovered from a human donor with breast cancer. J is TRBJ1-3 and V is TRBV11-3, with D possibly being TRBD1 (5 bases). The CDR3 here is CASSDGRGSGNTIYF. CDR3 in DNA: TGTGCCAGCAGCGACGGACGGGGGTCTGGAAACACCATATATTTT.